This TCR beta chain was recorded in a study of graft-versus-host responses after intestinal transplantation. About the study: Each transplant was multivisceral, liver-intestinal, or isolated intestinal. Each patient got anti-thymocyte globulin induction, then tacrolimus and steroids for roughly 3 years.

Profiling relied on immunoSEQ multiplex PCR, and the TCRdb table lists in-frame clones only, not all of them. The sample records fewer than 100,000 clones, about 82% being singletons. About this clone: Its antigen is still unknown.

In germline, CDR1 is SNHLY, CDR2 FYNNEI. The CDR3 covers 14 residues. With V trimmed by 7 bases and J by 4 bases, 10 bases remained unmatched. Study results and limitations: The marrow of recipients harbored GvH clones, and ileum or blood showed some of them first.

The V gene is TRBV2, the J gene TRBJ2-7; 7 nucleotides agree with TRBD1. The sample in question was PBMCs, obtained 255 days after intestinal transplant. The sequence derives from a human patient who received an intestinal transplant, so some T cells may come from the graft donor. The CDR3 loop reads CASTSGTVLYEQYF. CDR3 nucleotide sequence: TGTGCCAGCACCTCCGGGACAGTTTTATACGAGCAGTACTTC.